The 22 T cell receptor beta chains in this list originate from one sample, sequenced in a study of metastatic and nonmetastatic thyroid tumors. TCRdb re-clonotyped the PCR reads via MiXCR. The table records tens of thousands of clones, roughly a fifth of them present only once. Thyroid surgery was preceded by no treatment in any patient. Material for sequencing was blood. These receptor sequences come from a female donor with papillary thyroid cancer or a benign thyroid nodule (not recorded which). Some clones in this sample may be carry-over from other donors' samples.

This clone is labeled medium-sized (0.01 to 0.1%). V gene TRBV5-1 combines with J gene TRBJ2-7; 7 nucleotides line up with TRBD1. The CDR3 sequence is 19 residues long. Trimming removed 0 bases from V and 1 base from J; junction bases left unmatched: 16. The germline CDR1 and CDR2 sequences are SGHRS and YFSETQ. The CDR3 DNA follows: TGCGCCAGCAGCTTGGGTGCGCCTTCAACAGGGGTTCGATCCTACGAGCAGTACTTC. Translating gives CASSLGAPSTGVRSYEQYF.

This clone has only a few counts. This chain joins TRBV12-3 or TRBV12-4 and TRBJ2-7, with D tentatively TRBD2 (6 bases). The CDR3 contains 12 residues. V shed 5 bases and J shed 6 bases, with 11 bases lying between them. The CDR3 is CASSRGLSEQYF. CDR3 in DNA: TGTGCCAGCAGTCGAGGACTAAGCGAGCAGTACTTC.

This clone was picked up many times. This sample also contains other DNA sequences that code for the same CDR3. The V gene is TRBV12-3 or TRBV12-4, the J gene TRBJ2-1; D gene unclear. The CDR3 consists of 11 residues. Deletions cut 4 bases from V and 6 bases from J, with 4 bases between. CDR3: CASSWVNEQFF. CDR3 nucleotides: TGTGCCAGCAGTTGGGTCAATGAGCAGTTCTTC.

V usage is TRBV19 and J usage is TRBJ2-1; D perhaps matches TRBD1 (5 bases). This CDR3 is 15 amino acids long. V dropped 3 bases and J dropped 2 bases, with 11 bases sitting between them. Germline V gene sequence: CDR1 LNHDA, CDR2 SQIVND (reference sequence). CDR3 coding DNA: TGTGCCAGTAGTATTCAAACAGGAGCCTACAATGAGCAGTTCTTC. Translated, it gives CASSIQTGAYNEQFF.

This clone was counted between two and nine times. CDR3 in amino acids: CASSESYGLYNSPLHF. CDR3 DNA sequence: TGTGCCAGCAGTGAATCCTACGGGCTCTATAATTCACCCCTCCACTTT. This chain connects TRBV6-1 to TRBJ1-6; D gene unclear. Trimming took 2 bases from V and 3 from J, leaving 11 bases between them. Germline V lookup: CDR1 MNHNS, CDR2 SASEGT. The CDR3 is 16 amino acids.

By sample share, this clone is medium-sized. CDR3 residues: CASGQGPNSPLHF. CDR3 nucleotide sequence: TGTGCCAGCGGGCAGGGCCCTAATTCACCCCTCCACTTT. The genes are TRBV6-1 and TRBJ1-6; D might be TRBD1 (5 bases). Germline values: CDR1 MNHNS, CDR2 SASEGT. There are 13 residues in the CDR3. Trimming removed 8 bases at V and 6 bases at J, with 11 bases between.

By proportion, this clone is medium-sized. The chain carries TRBV6-1 and TRBJ1-6; 7 nucleotides line up with TRBD1. Looked up from germline, CDR1 is MNHNS and CDR2 is SASEGT. CDR3 length equals 14 residues. Trimming took 6 bases from V and 5 from J; bases not matched to a gene: 4. CDR3 in amino acids: CASRAGGNNSPLHF. The CDR3 DNA reads as TGTGCCAGCAGGGCAGGGGGTAATAATTCACCCCTCCACTTT.

Worth noting for this clone: This CDR3 fails to terminate in the conserved phenylalanine or tryptophan, so it likely reflects a read error. The chain links TRBV6-2 or TRBV6-3 to TRBJ1-1; a weak D match, TRBD1 (5 bases). The CDR3 runs 15 residues. Germline V CDR1 and CDR2: MNHEY, SVGEGT. V lost 6 bases to trimming and J lost 7 bases, with 21 bases between them. CDR3 bases: TGTGCCAGCAGCCACAAAGGGGTCCTCCTTTTTGAAGCTTTCTTA. This gives the protein CASSHKGVLLFEAFL.

This clone was detected ten times or more. The chain uses TRBV6-1 and TRBJ2-3; a possible D gene is TRBD1 (6 bases). V lost 5 bases, J lost 0 bases, and 9 bases lay in between. The V gene's germline CDR1 is MNHNS and CDR2 SASEGT. This CDR3 region has 14 residues. The CDR3 region is CASSRQVSTDTQYF. In DNA, the CDR3 is TGTGCCAGCAGTCGACAGGTTAGCACAGATACGCAGTATTTT.

There are many counts of this clone. The chain couples TRBV28 to TRBJ1-1; D gene ambiguous. There are 12 residues in the CDR3. V dropped 6 bases and J dropped 7 bases, with 12 bases sitting between them. Germline values: CDR1 MDHEN, CDR2 SYDVKM. This CDR3 reads CASSPRIYEAFF. CDR3 bases: TGTGCCAGCAGCCCTCGGATTTATGAAGCTTTCTTT.

V gene TRBV11-2 combines with J gene TRBJ2-5; no firm D call. Germline values: CDR1 SGHAT, CDR2 FQNNGV. V lost 5 bases, J lost 2 bases, and 18 bases lay in between. CDR3 length: 16 residues. This chain's CDR3 is CASSETARPQQETQYF. CDR3 bases: TGTGCCAGCAGCGAGACCGCCCGGCCGCAGCAAGAGACCCAGTACTTC.

This clone came up a few times. The chain links TRBV2 to TRBJ1-2; possible D gene TRBD1, 6 bases. V was shortened by 7 bases and J by 6 bases, with 9 bases between the two germline ends. The CDR3 length is 11 residues. The V gene's germline CDR1 is SNHLY and CDR2 FYNNEI. CDR3 DNA sequence: TGTGCCAGCAACAGGGATCATGGCTACACCTTC. Its protein is CASNRDHGYTF.

This clone showed up many times. The chain couples TRBV3-1 to TRBJ1-2; D gene ambiguous. Germline V gene lookup returns CDR1 LGHDT and CDR2 YNNKEL (reference sequence). Trimming took 1 base from V and 6 from J, leaving 12 bases between them. The CDR3 sequence is 14 residues long. Written as DNA, the CDR3 is TGTGCCAGCAGCCAAGGGACTTTTGTCCATGGCTACACCTTC. This encodes CASSQGTFVHGYTF.

This clone has a handful of counts. The chain links TRBV6-1 to TRBJ2-2, with D possibly called TRBD1 or TRBD2 (7 bases each). Germline assignment: CDR1 MNHNS and CDR2 SASEGT. The CDR3 is 13 amino acids. Trimming pared 8 bases from V and 6 bases from J, leaving 13 bases between. The CDR3: CASEGAGAGELFF. CDR3 DNA sequence: TGTGCCAGCGAGGGGGCGGGGGCCGGGGAGCTGTTTTTT.

The sample holds many counts of this clone. The CDR3 nucleotides are TGTGCCAGCAGTTACCTAAACAGGGGCTGGGACACCGGGGAGCTGTTTTTT. Protein sequence: CASSYLNRGWDTGELFF. The chain recombines TRBV6-6 with TRBJ2-2; 7 bases are a match to TRBD1. The trim removed 2 bases at V and 3 bases at J, leaving 9 bases unmatched. CDR1 and CDR2 from the germline V gene are MNHNY and SVGAGI (reference sequence). The CDR3 runs 17 residues.

The chain links TRBV14 to TRBJ2-1; 9 bases agree with TRBD1. Germline CDR1 and CDR2: SGHDN and FVKESK. The CDR3 has 16 residues. Trimming cost V 4 bases and J 0 bases; bases outside gene matches: 4. In DNA form, the CDR3 reads TGTGCCAGCAGCCCCATGACAGGGGGCTCCTACAATGAGCAGTTCTTC. Protein: CASSPMTGGSYNEQFF. Variable domain in full (rest from reference TRBV14 and TRBJ2-1): EAGVTQFPSHSVIEKGQTVTLRCDPISGHDNLYWYRRVMGKEIKFLLHFVKESKQDESGMPNNRFLAERTGGTYSTLKVQPAELEDSGVYFCASSPMTGGSYNEQFFGPGTRLTVL.

This chain links TRBV11-2 with TRBJ2-2, with D perhaps assigned TRBD1 or TRBD2 (6 bases each). Per the germline V gene, CDR1 is SGHAT and CDR2 is FQNNGV. The CDR3 has 16 residues. V lost 4 bases, J lost 0 bases, and 12 bases lay in between. DNA for the CDR3: TGTGCCAGCAGCTCCCAAGGGGGGTCGAACACCGGGGAGCTGTTTTTT. Translation gives CASSSQGGSNTGELFF.

In its sample, this clone was seen a few times. V and J are TRBV2 and TRBJ2-1; 12 nucleotides agree with TRBD1. V dropped 6 bases and J dropped 9; count of bases not matched to a gene: 9. CDR3 size: 15 residues. Per the germline V gene, CDR1 is SNHLY and CDR2 is FYNNEI. This CDR3 reads CASRRRDRGLSEQFF. The CDR3 region has the DNA TGTGCCAGCAGGAGGAGGGACAGGGGGCTGAGTGAGCAGTTCTTC.

The table lists this clone with a few counts. A much more abundant neighbour one base away suggests this may be a read error. The same CDR3 also results from other DNA sequences found in this sample. V usage is TRBV7-2 and J usage is TRBJ2-7; D is undetermined. This CDR3 has 15 residues. In germline, CDR1 is SGHTA, CDR2 FQGNSA. The V end was cut by 1 base, the J end by 2 bases, with 12 bases between. The CDR3 DNA reads TGTGCCAGCAGCTTAGGGTCCGGTATGACCTACGAGCAGTACTTC. Its protein is CASSLGSGMTYEQYF.

This clone was seen repeatedly, ten times or more. The chain couples TRBV11-2 to TRBJ1-1; D gene ambiguous. Germline V gene lookup returns CDR1 SGHAT and CDR2 FQNNGV. The CDR3 extends over 12 amino acids. V was shortened by 5 bases and J by 10 bases, with 14 bases between the two germline ends. CDR3 region: CASSPDGRAAFF. As DNA, the CDR3 is TGTGCCAGCAGCCCTGACGGGAGGGCAGCTTTCTTT.

This clone was observed many times. The chain is built from TRBV10-3 and TRBJ2-7, with TRBD1 identical over 8 bases. The CDR3 covers 16 residues. Unmatched junction bases numbered 9, after V lost 4 bases and J lost 1 base. Per germline, CDR1 ENHRY and CDR2 SYGVKD. CDR3 residues: CAISGLGQEKSYEQYF. The DNA for the CDR3 is TGTGCCATCAGTGGTCTGGGACAGGAAAAATCCTACGAGCAGTACTTC.

This clone was observed at least ten times. The rearrangement uses TRBV29-1 and TRBJ2-3, with 10 bases matching TRBD1. V was clipped by 3 bases and J by 6 bases; unmatched bases: 9. The germline V gene has CDR1 SQVTM and CDR2 ANQGSEA. The length of the CDR3 is 15 residues. CDR3 residues: CSVDPTGTGEDTQYF. The CDR3 bases are TGCAGCGTTGACCCTACCGGGACAGGGGAGGATACGCAGTATTTT.